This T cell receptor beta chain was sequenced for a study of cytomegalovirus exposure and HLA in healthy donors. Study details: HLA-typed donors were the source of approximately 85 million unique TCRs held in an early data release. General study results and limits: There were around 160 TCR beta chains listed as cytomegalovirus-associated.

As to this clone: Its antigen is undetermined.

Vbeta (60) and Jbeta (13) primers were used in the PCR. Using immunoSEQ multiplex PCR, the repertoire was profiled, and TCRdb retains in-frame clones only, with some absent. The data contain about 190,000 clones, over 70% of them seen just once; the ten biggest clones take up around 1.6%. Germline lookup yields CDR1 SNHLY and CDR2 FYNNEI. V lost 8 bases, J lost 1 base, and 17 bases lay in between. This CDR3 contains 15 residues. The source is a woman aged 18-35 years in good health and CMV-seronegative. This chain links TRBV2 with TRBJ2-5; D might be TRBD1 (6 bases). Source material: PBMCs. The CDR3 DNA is TGTGCCAGCCTGAGGCTGGCACAGGGCCAAGAGACCCAGTACTTC. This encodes CASLRLAQGQETQYF.